This T cell receptor (beta chain) was obtained from a study of OX40 agonist ivuxolimab in advanced cancers. Study-level information: The dose of intravenous ivuxolimab that patients received every 2 weeks ranged from 0.01 to 10 mg/kg.

Only in-frame clones appear in the TCRdb table, and some are missing; sequencing was by immunoSEQ multiplex PCR. The sample records under 70,000 clones, approximately 81% being singletons. Overall study findings and caveats: Among expanded peripheral T cells, antigen specificity went undetermined. Both blood CD4+ and CD8+ T cells showed clonal growth by week 6 at 0.1 to 3.0 mg/kg. It was also the case that some nonresponders had low normalized T-cell clonal expansion.

Worth noting for this clone: Its antigen is not identified.

This TCR derives from an adult with an advanced solid tumor such as melanoma, head and neck, liver or kidney cancer. Sequencing used CD4+ or CD8+ T cells sorted from blood, obtained in a trial of the OX40 agonist ivuxolimab.

CDR3 sequence reads: CAWSHRADQPQHF. DNA for the CDR3: TGTGCCTGGAGTCACAGGGCTGATCAGCCCCAGCATTTT. The gene calls are TRBV30 and TRBJ1-5; D perhaps matches TRBD1 (6 bases). Trimming pared 2 bases from V and 5 bases from J, leaving 10 bases between. The V gene's germline CDR1 is GTSNPN and CDR2 SVGIG (reference sequence). The CDR3 length is 13 residues. Complete variable domain (other parts from reference TRBV30 and TRBJ1-5): SQTIHQWPATLVQPVGSPLSLECTVEGTSNPNLYWYRQAAGRGLQLLFYSVGIGQISSEVPQNLSASRPQDRQFILSSKKLLLSDSGFYLCAWSHRADQPQHFGDGTRLSIL.